This T cell receptor beta chain was retrieved from a study of blood T cell repertoires in COVID-19 (dated by TCRdb to the early 2020s). Regarding the study in general: The collaborator samples originated in the United States, Italy and Spain and spanned the acute and convalescent phases of COVID-19. The dataset comprised deeply sampled blood TCRbeta repertoires from subjects exposed to, actively infected with, or recovered from COVID-19. HLA class I and class II types, where available, came from metadata supplied by the sample provider rather than from assay-based typing. The prospective study material was composed of cDNA or gDNA derived from T cells, B-cell-depleted T cells, or PBMCs. The samples were drawn from the first 160 participants of the ongoing ImmuneRACE study and from over a thousand subjects provided by 6 global collaborators. Nearly every sample came with metadata listing a de-identified subject ID, COVID-19 status, age in years and sex. The repertoires were released in a freely available public database meant as a resource for research on the immune response to SARS-CoV-2.

Participants in the prospective study were aged about 18 to 100 years, lived in under 30 United States geographic areas, and enrolled through a virtual design. To assign participants to cohorts, the prospective study relied on clinical history that participants themselves reported in a screening survey and a study questionnaire. A participant counted as exposed if, within 2 weeks of entering the study, that participant had been in contact with someone who had a PCR-confirmed or clinician-diagnosed COVID-19 case. Each participant in the prospective study had whole blood, serum and a nasopharyngeal or oropharyngeal swab collected by mobile phlebotomists. Prospective study participants could optionally give additional blood draws and questionnaires over an approximately two-month period. Prospective study blood samples were shipped either frozen or at room temperature before DNA extraction. General study outcomes and caveats: Clinical and demographic metadata were provided uncurated, with the amount varying by source and participant.

Notes on this clone: Its antigen is unknown. It has no much larger one-base neighbor in the sample; base qualities were not kept.

The germline V gene yields SNHLY for CDR1 and FYNNEI for CDR2. The CDR3 starts with the cysteine, ends with the phenylalanine, and has 15 residues. Only CDR3 DNA is held: 45 bases, read in frame from base 1. V sheds 8 bases and J sheds 0 bases, leaving 14 bases between their ends. The immunoSEQ Assay, a bias-controlled multiplex PCR, was used to amplify TCRbeta CDR3 regions from genomic DNA. In the source study's methods: Within the assay, amplification of reference gene primers was used to estimate how many nucleated cells each sample contained. To quantify the absolute abundance of each unique TCRbeta CDR3 rearrangement, sequence reads were collapsed and filtered. For each sample, productive Simpson clonality was calculated by taking the square root of Simpson's diversity index across productive rearrangements. Sourced from immuneACCESS, this table was stored by TCRdb with only in-frame sequences that have V and J called. A share of the clones is absent; for the studies checked, an unresolved V gene accounts for under half, and the remainder has no known explanation. V, J and clone size derive from that table, while D and trimming were established from the DNA sequence. The sample profile shows 150,000 or so clones; over 80% of them were found once. The ten largest clones add up to over 4% of the sample.

This receptor was obtained from a man in his sixties or seventies who had been exposed to COVID-19. Recombination linked TRBV2 to TRBJ2-1; a weak D assignment points to TRBD1 (5 bases agree). The sample consisted of PBMCs or T cells enriched from blood (not recorded which). The CDR3 region: CASSIQGFSYNEQFF. DNA sequence: TGTGCCAGCTCCATTCAGGGATTCTCCTACAATGAGCAGTTCTTC.